This TCR beta chain is from a study of beta chain features in type 1 diabetes. The study, taken as a whole, reports: Whether HLA type influences TCRB rearrangement remained unresolved here. All four CD4+ subsets from Type 1 diabetes patients carried moderately but significantly shorter TCRB CDR3s.

Every isolated RNA sample was fully reverse transcribed, so sequencing captured expressed TCRB transcripts. Produced via immunoSEQ multiplex PCR; TCRdb's table is partial and in-frame only. Of about 180,000 clones in the sample, approximately 13% are singletons; the top ten hold approximately 0.62%. The CDR3 sequence is 17 residues long. Germline CDR1 is SGHDN and CDR2 is FVKESK. With 4 bases clipped from V and 5 bases from J, the junction kept 12 bases outside the gene matches. Remarks on this clone: Its antigen remains unknown.

The J gene is TRBJ2-7, the V gene TRBV14; 12 positions match TRBD2. The sequencing input was central memory CD4+ T cells from blood. This receptor was obtained from a woman younger than 35 in good health. DNA of the CDR3: TGTGCCAGCAGCCTCATGATGCTAGCGGGAGGGCCCAACGAGCAGTACTTC. Translated, it gives CASSLMMLAGGPNEQYF.